This TCR beta chain came from a study of T cells in localized non-small cell lung cancer. The study's findings and limits: Heterogeneity remains possible, as sequencing covered one tumor region only. Overall survival was longer when the density of T cells in the blood was higher. Detection in adjacent lung was observed for a median roughly 55 of the top 100 tumor clones. Uninvolved adjacent lung showed peak T cell clonality, exceeding tumor.

Only in-frame clones appear in the TCRdb table, and some are missing; sequencing was by immunoSEQ multiplex PCR. The sample lists 30,000 to 40,000 clones, around 80% occurring once. Concerning this clone itself: Its antigen is as yet unknown.

CDR3 size: 19 residues. Germline V gives CDR1 SGHRS, CDR2 YFSETQ. The V end lost 4 bases, the J end lost 2 bases, and 28 bases lay between the germline ends. The chain is built from TRBV5-1 and TRBJ2-7, with D perhaps matching TRBD1 (5 bases). This sequence was found in a male donor aged 60 or over with stage III squamous cell lung carcinoma. The starting material was peripheral blood, obtained before any cancer treatment. CDR3 protein: CASSLGRTMTEQSPYEQYF. The CDR3 coding sequence is TGCGCCAGCAGCCTAGGACGGACCATGACAGAGCAAAGTCCCTACGAGCAGTACTTC.